This T cell receptor beta chain was profiled in a study of breast tumors, draining lymph nodes, adjacent tissues. The lymph nodes were axillary draining lymph nodes from breast cancer patients. The sample holds many counts of this clonotype. Its antigen remains unknown. Findings and limits, study-wide: Tumor T cell lymph node origin was a supported hypothesis, not proven. Tumor repertoires ranked between lymph nodes and nontumor tissue in diversity, with V and J gene preferences.

CDR3 length: 16 residues. V was shortened by 0 bases and J by 4 bases, with 16 bases between the two germline ends. Germline-derived CDR1 and CDR2 are SGDLS and YYNGEE. TCRdb independently ran MiXCR on the multiplex PCR reads; one entry per CDR3 protein. The sample has approximately 120,000 distinct CDR3 sequences, around 21% seen once. Sequencing was performed on axillary lymph node tissue. The sequence was obtained from a female donor with breast cancer. Some clones in this sample may be carry-over from other donors' samples. The V gene is TRBV9, the J gene TRBJ1-2; a possible D gene is TRBD1 (6 bases). The CDR3 here is CASSVDEAGVGYGYTF. The CDR3 region has the DNA TGTGCCAGCAGCGTAGACGAGGCAGGGGTAGGCTATGGCTACACCTTC.